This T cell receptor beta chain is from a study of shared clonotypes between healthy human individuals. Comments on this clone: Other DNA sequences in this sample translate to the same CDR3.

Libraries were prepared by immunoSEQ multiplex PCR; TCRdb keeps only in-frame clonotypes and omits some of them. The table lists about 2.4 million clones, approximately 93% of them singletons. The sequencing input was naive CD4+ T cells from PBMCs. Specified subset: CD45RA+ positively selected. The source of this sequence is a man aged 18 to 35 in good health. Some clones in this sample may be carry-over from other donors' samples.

The CDR3 region is CASSLGLPDTQYF. The CDR3 DNA reads TGTGCCAGCAGTCTCGGCCTCCCAGATACGCAGTATTTT. This rearrangement joins TRBV5-6 to TRBJ2-3; no reliable D call. Germline V gene lookup returns CDR1 SGHDT and CDR2 YYEEEE. The CDR3 is made up of 13 amino acids. The ends were cut back, 5 bases at V and 4 bases at J, with 11 bases in the middle.